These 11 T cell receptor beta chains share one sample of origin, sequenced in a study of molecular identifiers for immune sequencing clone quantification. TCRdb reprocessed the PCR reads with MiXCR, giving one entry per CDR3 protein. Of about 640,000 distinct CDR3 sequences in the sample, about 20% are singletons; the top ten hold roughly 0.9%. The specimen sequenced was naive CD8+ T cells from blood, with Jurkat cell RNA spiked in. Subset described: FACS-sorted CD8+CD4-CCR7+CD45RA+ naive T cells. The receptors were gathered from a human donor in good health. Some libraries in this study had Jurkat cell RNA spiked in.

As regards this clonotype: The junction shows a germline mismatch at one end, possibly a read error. DNA of the CDR3: TGCGCCAGCGGCCAAGATATGAGCGGGACTCGGCCTTATACGCGGTATTTT. Amino acid sequence: CASGQDMSGTRPYTRYF. The V gene is TRBV4-3, the J gene TRBJ2-3, with 7 bases that match TRBD2. Germline CDR1 LGHNA, CDR2 YSLEER. This CDR3 spans 17 amino acids.

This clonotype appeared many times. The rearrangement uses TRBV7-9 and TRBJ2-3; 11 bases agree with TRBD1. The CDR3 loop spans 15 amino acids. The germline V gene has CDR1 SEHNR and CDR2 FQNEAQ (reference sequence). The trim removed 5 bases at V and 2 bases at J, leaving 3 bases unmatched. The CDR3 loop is CASSNGQGATDTQYF. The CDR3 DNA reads TGTGCCAGCAGCAACGGACAGGGGGCCACAGATACGCAGTATTTT.

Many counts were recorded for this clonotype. The CDR3 spells CASSMGLAGAGEQFF. In nucleotides, the CDR3 is TGTGCCAGCAGCATGGGACTAGCGGGCGCGGGAGAGCAGTTCTTC. This sequence joins TRBV5-6 and TRBJ2-1; 12 bases align to TRBD2. V lost 4 bases to trimming and J lost 10 bases; unmatched junction nucleotides: 9. CDR1 and CDR2 from the germline V gene are SGHDT and YYEEEE. The CDR3 has 15 amino acids.

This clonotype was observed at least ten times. For the CDR3, the DNA is TGTGCCAGCAGCCAAGCAGCGGGATCCCCAGATACGCAGTATTTT. This encodes CASSQAAGSPDTQYF. The chain employs TRBV3-1 and TRBJ2-3; TRBD2 aligns across 7 bases. CDR1 is LGHDT, CDR2 YNNKEL, per germline (reference sequence). The V and J ends lost 1 base and 4 bases, in that order; junction bases with no gene match: 5. CDR3 size: 15 residues.

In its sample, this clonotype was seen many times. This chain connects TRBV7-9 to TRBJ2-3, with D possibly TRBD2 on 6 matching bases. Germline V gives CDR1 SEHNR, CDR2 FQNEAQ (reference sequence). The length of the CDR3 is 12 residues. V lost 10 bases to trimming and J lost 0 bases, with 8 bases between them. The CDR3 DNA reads TGTGCCACAAGCGGGAGCACAGATACGCAGTATTTT. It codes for CATSGSTDTQYF.

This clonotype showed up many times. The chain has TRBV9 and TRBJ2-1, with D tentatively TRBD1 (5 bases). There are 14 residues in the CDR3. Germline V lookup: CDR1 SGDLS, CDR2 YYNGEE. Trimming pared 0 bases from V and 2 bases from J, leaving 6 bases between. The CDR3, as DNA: TGTGCCAGCAGCGTAGGACAGACCTACAATGAGCAGTTCTTC. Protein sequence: CASSVGQTYNEQFF.

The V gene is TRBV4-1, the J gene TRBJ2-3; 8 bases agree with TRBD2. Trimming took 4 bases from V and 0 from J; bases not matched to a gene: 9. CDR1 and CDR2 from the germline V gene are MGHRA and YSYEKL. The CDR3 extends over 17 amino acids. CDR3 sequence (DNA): TGCGCCAGCAGCCGAGAGGTGGCGGGGGGAAGCACAGATACGCAGTATTTT. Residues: CASSREVAGGSTDTQYF.

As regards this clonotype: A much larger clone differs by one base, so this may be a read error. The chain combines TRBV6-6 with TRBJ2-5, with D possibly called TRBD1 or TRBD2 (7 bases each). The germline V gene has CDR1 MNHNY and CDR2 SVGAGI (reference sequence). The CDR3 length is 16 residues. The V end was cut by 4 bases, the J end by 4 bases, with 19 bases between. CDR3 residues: CASSSLDREGRETQYF. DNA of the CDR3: TGTGCCAGCAGTTCTCTCGACAGGGAGGGGCGAGAGACCCAGTACTTC.

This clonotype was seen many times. CDR3 sequence (DNA): TGCAGCGTTGTTGGGGGGATCAGAGGCACTGAAGCTTTCTTT. Translated, it gives CSVVGGIRGTEAFF. This chain joins TRBV29-1 and TRBJ1-1, with TRBD1 as a possible D gene (5 bases). Trimming cost V 4 bases and J 4 bases, with 16 bases left between them. The CDR3 runs 14 residues. CDR1 SQVTM and CDR2 ANQGSEA come from the germline V gene.

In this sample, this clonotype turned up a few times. The CDR3 DNA reads TGCAGTGCTAGAGACAGAGGGACTACCTACAATGAGCAGTTCTTC. Amino acids: CSARDRGTTYNEQFF. The rearrangement uses TRBV20-1 and TRBJ2-1; 7 positions agree with TRBD2. Germline CDR1 reads DFQATT; CDR2 reads SNEGSKA (reference sequence). With V trimmed by 0 bases and J by 2 bases, 4 bases remained unmatched. The CDR3 extends over 15 amino acids.

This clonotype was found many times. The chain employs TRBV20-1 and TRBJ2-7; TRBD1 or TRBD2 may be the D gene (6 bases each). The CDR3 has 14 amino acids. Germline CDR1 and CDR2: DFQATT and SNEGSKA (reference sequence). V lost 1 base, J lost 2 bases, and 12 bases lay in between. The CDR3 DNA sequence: TGCAGTGCTAGAGCGGCGGGGACAACCTACGAGCAGTACTTC. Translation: CSARAAGTTYEQYF.